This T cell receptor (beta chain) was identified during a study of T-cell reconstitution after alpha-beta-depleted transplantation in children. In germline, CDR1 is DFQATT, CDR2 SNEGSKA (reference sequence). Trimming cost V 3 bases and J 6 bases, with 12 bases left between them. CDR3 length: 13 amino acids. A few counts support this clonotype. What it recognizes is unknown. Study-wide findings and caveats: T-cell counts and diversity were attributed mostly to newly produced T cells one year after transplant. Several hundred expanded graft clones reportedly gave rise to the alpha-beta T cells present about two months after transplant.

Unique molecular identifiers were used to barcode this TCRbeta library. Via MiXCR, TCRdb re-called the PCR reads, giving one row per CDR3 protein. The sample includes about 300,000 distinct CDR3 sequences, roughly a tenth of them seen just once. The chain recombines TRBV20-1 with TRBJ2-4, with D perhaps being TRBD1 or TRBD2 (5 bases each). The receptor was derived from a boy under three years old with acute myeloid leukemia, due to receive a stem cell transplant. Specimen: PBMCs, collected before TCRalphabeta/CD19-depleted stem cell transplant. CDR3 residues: CSASGRDGNIQYF. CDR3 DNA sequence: TGCAGTGCTAGTGGCCGGGACGGAAACATTCAGTACTTC.